Included here is one T cell receptor (beta chain) sequence, with context. Antigen specificity is unknown. The data are from a study of cytotoxic CD8 clonotypes in ibrutinib-treated CLL. The data were produced by immunoSEQ multiplex PCR, yet TCRdb's version contains in-frame clones alone and is incomplete. The sample carries about 120,000 clones, roughly 57% recorded once. Points from the study as a whole: Rising at ibrutinib response, clonality subsequently fell back toward baseline at progression.

This clonotype originated in a human donor with chronic lymphocytic leukemia. The source material was PBMCs, sampled after 24 months of ibrutinib treatment.

CDR3 sequence (DNA): TGTGCCTGGAGTGTAATGGGTTCCCAAGCTCTCCTCCACTTT. Translation: CAWSVMGSQALLHF. V gene TRBV30 combines with J gene TRBJ1-6; no definite D call. CDR1 and CDR2 (germline): GTSNPN, SVGIG (reference sequence). This CDR3 has 14 amino acids. Trimming removed 0 bases at V and 15 bases at J, with 18 bases between.